The next 15 T cell receptor beta chains were all read from a single sample in a study of T cell responses to AZD1222 COVID-19 vaccine. Generated by immunoSEQ multiplex PCR, the TCRdb table keeps only in-frame clones and is missing some. The sample lists around 160,000 clones, 88% occurring once. The sequenced sample was peripheral blood, obtained on day 0 of AZD1222 vaccination. Every receptor here comes from an adult in good health.

The genes are TRBV5-1 and TRBJ1-1; a weak D match, TRBD1 (6 bases). Trimming removed 3 bases at V and 1 base at J, with 10 bases between. CDR1 is SGHRS, CDR2 YFSETQ, per germline. The CDR3 contains 14 residues. CDR3 in DNA: TGCGCCAGCAGCTCACAGGGTACGAACACTGAAGCTTTCTTT. As protein: CASSSQGTNTEAFF.

The chain recombines TRBV3-1 (or the pseudogene TRBV3-2) with TRBJ1-1, with no clear D. Germline CDR1 reads LGHDT; CDR2 reads YNNKEL (reference sequence). V dropped 0 bases and J dropped 5 bases, with 10 bases sitting between them. The CDR3 extends over 14 amino acids. CDR3: CASSQDEVRTEAFF. As DNA, the CDR3 is TGTGCCAGCAGCCAAGATGAGGTACGAACTGAAGCTTTCTTT.

This chain joins TRBV7-2 and TRBJ2-7; no clear D gene. CDR3 length: 13 amino acids. V was cut by 2 bases and J by 5 bases, with 10 bases left in between. The germline V gene encodes CDR1 SGHTA and CDR2 FQGNSA. The CDR3 bases are TGTGCCAGCAGCTTACTGGGTACCCACGAGCAGTACTTC. Protein product: CASSLLGTHEQYF.

In its sample, this clone was seen once. The chain couples TRBV27 to TRBJ2-1, with 10 bases identical to TRBD2. V lost 7 bases to trimming and J lost 4 bases; unmatched junction nucleotides: 13. Germline loops: CDR1 MNHEY, CDR2 SMNVEV (reference sequence). CDR3 size: 17 residues. The CDR3 reads CASTPRRLAGGYNEQFF. The CDR3 DNA reads as TGTGCCAGCACCCCCCGTCGACTAGCGGGCGGGTACAATGAGCAGTTCTTC.

V is TRBV5-1 and J is TRBJ1-1; no firm D call. CDR3 length: 13 residues. Trimming pared 6 bases from V and 4 bases from J, leaving 13 bases between. In germline, CDR1 is SGHRS, CDR2 YFSETQ. The CDR3: CASKLGSGTEAFF. The CDR3 DNA reads TGCGCCAGCAAGCTAGGGTCGGGCACTGAAGCTTTCTTT.

This clone was recorded only once. The chain carries TRBV6-5 and TRBJ1-2, with D tentatively TRBD1 (6 bases). Looked up from germline, CDR1 is MNHEY and CDR2 is SVGAGI. V shed 0 bases and J shed 2 bases, with 10 bases lying between them. There are 15 residues in the CDR3. The CDR3 nucleotides are TGTGCCAGCAGTTACTCTTCGGACAGAAACTATGGCTACACCTTC. Translation gives CASSYSSDRNYGYTF.

V gene TRBV10-1 combines with J gene TRBJ1-5; D might be TRBD1 (6 bases). The germline V gene encodes CDR1 WNHNN and CDR2 SYGVQD (reference sequence). With 4 bases removed from V and 7 bases from J, the gap between germline ends came to 11 bases. There are 13 residues in the CDR3. The CDR3 nucleotides are TGCGCCAGCAGTGCCTGGGGGCGGCAGCCCCAGCATTTT. It yields the protein CASSAWGRQPQHF.

This chain uses TRBV9 with TRBJ1-2, with 12 bases that match TRBD1. The CDR3 contains 18 residues. Germline values: CDR1 SGDLS, CDR2 YYNGEE. The V segment lost 0 bases and the J segment 2 bases; nucleotides outside the gene matches: 8. Here the CDR3 DNA reads TGTGCCAGCAGCGTAGACGGGACAGGGGGCGAGCGGAACTATGGCTACACCTTC. This sequence encodes CASSVDGTGGERNYGYTF. The full variable domain, in which reference TRBV9 and TRBJ1-2 provide the parts outside the CDR3, is DSGVTQTPKHLITATGQRVTLRCSPRSGDLSVYWYQQSLDQGLQFLIQYYNGEERAKGNILERFSAQQFPDLHSELNLSSLELGDSALYFCASSVDGTGGERNYGYTFGSGTRLTVV.

The chain uses TRBV6-5 and TRBJ2-1; D perhaps matches TRBD1 (5 bases). CDR1 and CDR2 (germline): MNHEY, SVGAGI. The CDR3 covers 15 residues. The V and J ends lost 0 bases and 1 base respectively, with 7 bases between them. In nucleotides, the CDR3 is TGTGCCAGCAGTTACTCAGGGGTGTCCTACAATGAGCAGTTCTTC. Protein product: CASSYSGVSYNEQFF.

This rearrangement joins TRBV28 to TRBJ2-1; 7 nucleotides agree with TRBD1. Per the germline V gene, CDR1 is MDHEN and CDR2 is SYDVKM. The CDR3 loop spans 16 amino acids. V lost 4 bases and J lost 2; bases outside the gene matches: 8. The CDR3 DNA reads as TGTGCCAGCAGTTCACCCCGGGACAGAACCTACAATGAGCAGTTCTTC. It codes for CASSSPRDRTYNEQFF.

The rearrangement uses TRBV5-1 and TRBJ1-1; the match to TRBD1 covers 7 bases. The CDR3 is 16 amino acids. V shed 4 bases, J shed 1 base, and the junction held 10 bases outside the gene matches. Germline V gives CDR1 SGHRS, CDR2 YFSETQ. The CDR3 is CASSTRQGPANTEAFF. For the CDR3, the DNA is TGCGCCAGCAGCACCCGACAGGGCCCTGCGAACACTGAAGCTTTCTTT.

This clone was observed a single time. The CDR3 region has the DNA TGTGCCACTACACCCACCCTCCTGTCACAGGAGGAGACTGAAGCTTTCTTT. It translates to CATTPTLLSQEETEAFF. This sequence joins TRBV21-1 and TRBJ1-1. TRBV21-1 is given as a pseudogene. CDR3 size: 17 residues.

The chain joins TRBV2 to TRBJ1-2; D might be TRBD1 (6 bases). The CDR3 is 15 residues long. Germline CDR1 reads SNHLY; CDR2 reads FYNNEI. Trimming took off 3 bases at V and 6 bases at J, with 17 bases between the two ends. The CDR3 is CASSDRGAVLDGYTF. Written as DNA, the CDR3 is TGTGCCAGCAGTGACCGGGGGGCCGTGTTGGATGGCTACACCTTC.

V gene TRBV15 combines with J gene TRBJ1-1; TRBD1 aligns across 11 bases. Germline CDR1 LNHNV, CDR2 YYDKDF (reference sequence). The CDR3 spans 16 residues. V gave up 5 bases and J gave up 1 base; unmatched junction bases: 6. The CDR3 sequence: CATSPRDRGENTEAFF. CDR3 bases: TGTGCCACCAGCCCCCGGGACAGGGGGGAGAACACTGAAGCTTTCTTT.

The chain is built from TRBV3-1 (or the pseudogene TRBV3-2) and TRBJ1-1; D uncertain. The germline V gene has CDR1 LGHDT and CDR2 YNNKEL (reference sequence). CDR3 length: 13 amino acids. V gave up 0 bases and J gave up 4 bases, with 6 bases separating them. In nucleotides, the CDR3 is TGTGCCAGCAGCCAAGATAACGGCACTGAAGCTTTCTTT. It translates to CASSQDNGTEAFF.